This T cell receptor beta chain originates from a study of identical twins listed by TCRdb under 2016. About the investigation overall: TCR alpha and beta repertoires from monozygotic twins, unrelated adults of various ages and cord blood were deep-sequenced to test whether fetal clonotypes persist. To rule out contamination, replicate twin experiments were performed at different times with different library preparation protocols.

Every donor in the study was a healthy Caucasian. Three pairs of female monozygotic twins, all aged about 18 to 30 years, were included in the twin cohort. Positive isolation kits from Invitrogen were used to isolate CD4+ and CD8+ T cell populations. Study-wide conclusions, independent of this receptor: Because the same donors could not be followed over many years, the conclusions depended on cross-sectional statistical analysis. Recombination models systematically underestimated out-of-frame TCR alpha sharing in monozygotic twins but agreed with sharing between unrelated individuals. Invariant T cells such as MAIT and iNKT could partly confound zero-insertion analyses, though diverse VJ usage argued against this for most clonotypes. Compared with coincidental sharing between unrelated individuals, out-of-frame TCR alpha sequences shared between twins had an excess of sequences with low generation probability. Excess twin sharing in beta out-of-frame sequences was weaker because fewer shared sequences lowered the signal-to-noise ratio. Abundant cord blood beta clonotypes had fewer insertions, young adult naive repertoires showed a similar but weaker trend, and memory repertoires showed no such trend.

This clonotype has more than one count but fewer than ten. Its antigen is still unknown. Base qualities are not provided; no much larger clone lies one nucleotide away. The library came from 5' RACE. TCRdb shows the sequencer as Illumina HiSeq 2000. A universal primer binding site was introduced by template switching, and a unique molecular identifier was present in the final cDNA, enabling accurate counting of TCR cDNA molecules. First-strand cDNA for TCR alpha and beta chains was synthesized from specific primers in the conserved constant-segment region. To control for contamination, each cDNA library was double barcoded with a SMART-Mk sample barcode plus Illumina barcodes. TruSeq adapter sequences and Illumina sample barcodes were added in two successive PCR steps. The TCR alpha and beta cDNA libraries were sequenced on the Illumina HiSeq platform using custom primers. The authors processed their data as follows. MiGEC was used to process raw reads and extract unique molecular identifiers, and MiXCR was used to find CDR3 positions. For each individual, recombination models were inferred using an EM algorithm with the repgenHMM and IGoR tools. Shared clonotype analysis was performed with the tcR package in R, normalizing sharing by the product of cloneset sizes. To study raw recombination free of thymic and clonal selection effects, out-of-frame nonproductive sequences were analyzed. The public sequencing data were trimmed at Q25 with fastp and processed into clonotypes with MiXCR by TCRdb, which kept only in-frame beta chains. Each CDR3 protein gets just one entry, which takes the most common genes and DNA from the rows behind it. Here the V and J calls rest on TCRdb's processing, not on the authors' analysis. Within this sample are fewer than 250,000 distinct CDR3 sequences, with 6.5% to 9% of them counted one time only. Clones ranked in the top ten supply about 5.6% of the sample.

The germline V and J ends show losses of 0 bases and 13 bases respectively, and no gene match explains 21 bases of the junction. In the germline V gene, CDR1 corresponds to SGHAT and CDR2 to FQNNGV. From the cysteine through the phenylalanine, the CDR3 covers 17 amino acids. The only DNA kept is the CDR3, 51 bases in frame from the first base. This same sample was also taken into another study, of yellow fever vaccine responses in identical twins. Per that second paper: According to the authors, the vaccine-induced T cell response in identical twins seemed to be partly convergent and partly specific to each individual. The study precisely tracked vaccine-responding T cell clones in identical twins.

This sequence uses TRBV11-2 and TRBJ2-7; TRBD1 agrees with 7 junctional bases. The sample was CD8+ T cells sorted from blood. This TCR was sampled from a woman aged 18 to 35 in good health. CDR3 protein: CASSLDPTGTAGSSRYF. The nucleotide sequence is TGTGCCAGCAGCTTAGATCCCACCGGGACAGCCGGAAGTAGTAGATACTTC.